These 23 T cell receptor beta chains were sequenced from one sample in a study of monozygotic twins with inflammatory bowel disease (dated by TCRdb to between 2018 and 2020). The library relied on 5' RACE. TCRdb lists the instrument as Illumina HiSeq 2500. Through TCRdb reprocessing, the reads give one entry per CDR3 protein sequence; DNA is omitted. The table of this sample itemizes 300,000 to 350,000 distinct CDR3 sequences. Around 2% of the sample lies in the top ten. Material for sequencing was blood. All receptors come from a human donor with ulcerative colitis or Crohn's disease, or a healthy co-twin of an affected twin (not recorded which).

V gene TRBV10-1 combines with J gene TRBJ2-1; TCRdb lists TRBD1, though no DNA is available to test this call. CDR3 length equals 12 residues. Germline CDR1 is WNHNN and CDR2 is SYGVQD (reference sequence). CDR3 in amino acids: CASSGGVDEQFF.

The chain employs TRBV4-2 and TRBJ2-7; the TCRdb D gene call, TRBD1, has no DNA to confirm it. From germline, CDR1 is LGHNA and CDR2 YNFKEQ. This CDR3 spans 15 amino acids. The chain's CDR3 is CASSQYGTGGGEQYF.

The genes are TRBV5-7 and TRBJ1-4. TRBV5-7 is an ORF; its function is uncertain. CDR3 size: 16 residues. The CDR3 loop reads CASSWARWVRNEKLFF.

This chain links TRBV12-3 or TRBV12-4 with TRBJ2-7. This CDR3 is built from 13 residues. Here the CDR3 reads CASSDSRSYEQYF.

This chain joins TRBV3-1 and TRBJ1-2; TCRdb reports TRBD1, a call that lacks DNA to check it against. From germline, CDR1 is LGHDT and CDR2 YNNKEL (reference sequence). The CDR3 contains 16 residues. Here the CDR3 reads CASSQEWGQGRAGYTF.

The gene calls are TRBV19 and TRBJ1-5; the D gene TCRdb calls, TRBD1, cannot be checked with no DNA. The CDR3 totals 14 residues. CDR1 is LNHDA and CDR2 is SQIVND in the germline V gene (reference sequence). The CDR3: CASSIAGAGQPQHF.

The gene calls are TRBV28 and TRBJ1-3; TCRdb gives TRBD1 as the D gene, but with no DNA this cannot be confirmed. The germline CDR1 and CDR2 sequences are MDHEN and SYDVKM. This CDR3 has 17 residues. CDR3: CASSLRQGTSSGNTIYF.

This chain uses TRBV29-1 with TRBJ2-5. Germline CDR1 and CDR2: SQVTM and ANQGSEA. There are 12 residues in the CDR3. CDR3 sequence reads: CSVGDLQETQYF. The full variable domain, in which reference TRBV29-1 and TRBJ2-5 provide the parts outside the CDR3, is SAVISQKPSRDICQRGTSLTIQCQVDSQVTMMFWYRQQPGQSLTLIATANQGSEATYESGFVIDKFPISRPNLTFSTLTVSNMSPEDSSIYLCSVGDLQETQYFGPGTRLLVL.

The chain links TRBV4-1 to TRBJ2-2; the TCRdb D gene call, TRBD1, has no DNA to confirm it. This CDR3 comprises 19 residues. Germline V gene lookup returns CDR1 MGHRA and CDR2 YSYEKL. This CDR3 is CASSQEILWGTSNTGELFF.

This chain links TRBV4-3 with TRBJ1-1; TCRdb names TRBD1, which stays unverified in the absence of DNA. Germline V gives CDR1 LGHNA, CDR2 YSLEER. The CDR3 is 14 residues long. This CDR3 is CASSQEDRGTEAFF.

The chain employs TRBV5-6 and TRBJ2-1; the TCRdb D gene call, TRBD1, has no DNA to confirm it. Germline CDR1 SGHDT, CDR2 YYEEEE. The CDR3 is 14 residues long. The CDR3 spells CASRFTGGANEQFF.

V usage is TRBV4-3 and J usage is TRBJ2-5; the TCRdb call, TRBD2, lacks DNA for checking. CDR1 and CDR2 (germline): LGHNA, YSLEER. This CDR3 is built from 16 residues. CDR3 sequence: CASSPISGGAVETQYF.

This chain connects TRBV28 to TRBJ1-1; TCRdb's D gene call, TRBD1, goes unchecked for lack of DNA. Germline values: CDR1 MDHEN, CDR2 SYDVKM. The CDR3 loop spans 15 amino acids. The CDR3 protein is CASSLGTGSNTEAFF.

The rearrangement uses TRBV29-1 and TRBJ1-2; the TCRdb call, TRBD1, lacks DNA for checking. From germline, CDR1 is SQVTM and CDR2 ANQGSEA. The CDR3 extends over 12 amino acids. Here the CDR3 reads CSDYQGFSGYTF.

The rearrangement joins TRBV7-3 to TRBJ2-5; TCRdb calls TRBD2, which cannot be checked without DNA. The germline CDR1 and CDR2 sequences are SGHTA and FQGTGA. The CDR3 has 16 amino acids. CDR3 sequence: CASSTKPRGGVETQYF.

The CDR3 here is CASSHHGLAANEQFF. The chain joins TRBV4-1 to TRBJ2-1; as DNA is missing, the TRBD2 call by TCRdb cannot be tested. Per germline, CDR1 MGHRA and CDR2 YSYEKL. There are 15 residues in the CDR3.

This chain joins TRBV25-1 and TRBJ2-7; the TCRdb call, TRBD1, lacks DNA for checking. Germline V gene data show CDR1 as MGHDK and CDR2 as SYGVNS. The CDR3 spans 15 residues. Here the CDR3 reads CASSGGAELYYEQYF.

The chain employs TRBV7-9 and TRBJ1-1; the D call of TRBD1 rests on TCRdb alone, since no DNA is present to check it. This CDR3 is 15 amino acids long. CDR1 is SEHNR, CDR2 FQNEAQ, per germline (reference sequence). CDR3 residues: CASSFRVDSPTEAFF.

The chain uses TRBV13 and TRBJ2-3; as DNA is missing, the TRBD1 call by TCRdb cannot be tested. The germline gives CDR1 PRHDT, CDR2 FYEKMQ (reference sequence). This CDR3 has 14 amino acids. The CDR3 protein is CASSSGTEVDTQYF.

The CDR3 protein is CASSPPLQRGGYEQYF. This chain joins TRBV28 and TRBJ2-7; the D call of TRBD2 rests on TCRdb alone, since no DNA is present to check it. In germline, CDR1 is MDHEN, CDR2 SYDVKM. The CDR3 runs 16 residues.

The chain has TRBV30 and TRBJ2-7. The CDR3 contains 11 residues. The germline gives CDR1 GTSNPN, CDR2 SVGIG (reference sequence). The CDR3 is CACLGRNEQYF.

The chain couples TRBV20-1 to TRBJ2-5; absent DNA, TCRdb's TRBD1 call cannot be checked. The CDR3 sequence is 13 residues long. Germline values: CDR1 DFQATT, CDR2 SNEGSKA (reference sequence). The CDR3 spells CSAQRAAKETQYF.

The gene calls are TRBV20-1 and TRBJ2-3; without DNA, the TCRdb call of TRBD1 cannot be checked. The CDR3 contains 20 residues. Germline CDR1 reads DFQATT; CDR2 reads SNEGSKA (reference sequence). Here the CDR3 reads CSARVTRTGGQLIRTDTQYF.